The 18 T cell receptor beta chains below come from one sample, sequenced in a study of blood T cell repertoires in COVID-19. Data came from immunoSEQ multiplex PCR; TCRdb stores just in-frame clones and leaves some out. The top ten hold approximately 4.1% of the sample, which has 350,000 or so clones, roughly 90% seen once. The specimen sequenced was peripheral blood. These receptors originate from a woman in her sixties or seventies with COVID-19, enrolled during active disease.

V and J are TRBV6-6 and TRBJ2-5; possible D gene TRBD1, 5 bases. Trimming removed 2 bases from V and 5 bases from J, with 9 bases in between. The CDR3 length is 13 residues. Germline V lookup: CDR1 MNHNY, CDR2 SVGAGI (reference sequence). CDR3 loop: CASSYPGAETQYF. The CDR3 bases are TGTGCCAGCAGTTACCCTGGGGCGGAGACCCAGTACTTC.

The CDR3 region has the DNA TGCGCCAGCAGCAGACAGGGATTCGAAGCTGAAAAACTGTTTTTT. Translated: CASSRQGFEAEKLFF. The gene calls are TRBV5-1 and TRBJ1-4; 7 bases are shared with TRBD1. Trimming cost V 4 bases and J 7 bases; bases outside gene matches: 10. The CDR3 sequence is 15 residues long. CDR1 and CDR2 from the germline V gene are SGHRS and YFSETQ.

As DNA, the CDR3 is TGTGCCAGCAGCCCAGGACACCGAAACACCATATATTTT. It codes for CASSPGHRNTIYF. The J gene is TRBJ1-3, the V gene TRBV7-9; D perhaps matches TRBD1 (5 bases). Trimming stripped 5 bases from V and 5 bases from J, with 10 bases between. The CDR3 has 13 amino acids. The germline gives CDR1 SEHNR, CDR2 FQNEAQ (reference sequence).

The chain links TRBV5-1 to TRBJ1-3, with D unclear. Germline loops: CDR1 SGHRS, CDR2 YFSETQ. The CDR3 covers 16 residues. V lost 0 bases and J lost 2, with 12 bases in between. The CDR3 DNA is TGCGCCAGCAGCTTGGCGGGGATACCCCCTGGAAACACCATATATTTT. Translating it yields CASSLAGIPPGNTIYF. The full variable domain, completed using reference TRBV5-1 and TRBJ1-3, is KAGVTQTPRYLIKTRGQQVTLSCSPISGHRSVSWYQQTPGQGLQFLFEYFSETQRNKGNFPGRFSGRQFSNSRSEMNVSTLELGDSALYLCASSLAGIPPGNTIYFGEGSWLTVV.

This chain's CDR3 is CASRDDRANSPLHF. The CDR3 DNA is TGTGCCAGTAGGGATGACAGAGCCAATTCACCCCTCCACTTT. The chain uses TRBV19 and TRBJ1-6; possibly TRBD1 for D (5 bases). Germline V CDR1 and CDR2: LNHDA, SQIVND (reference sequence). The V end lost 6 bases, the J end lost 7 bases, and 13 bases lay between the germline ends. This CDR3 region has 14 residues.

The chain's CDR3 is CASSLGQWTGTTEAFF. In DNA form, the CDR3 reads TGTGCCAGCAGCTTAGGCCAATGGACAGGGACCACTGAAGCTTTCTTT. This chain connects TRBV7-2 to TRBJ1-1; the match to TRBD1 covers 8 bases. The CDR3 extends over 16 amino acids. Germline assignment: CDR1 SGHTA and CDR2 FQGNSA. V was pared by 1 base and J by 4 bases, with 8 bases of the junction left unmatched. Full variable domain (remainder filled in from reference TRBV7-2 and TRBJ1-1): GAGVSQSPSNKVTEKGKDVELRCDPISGHTALYWYRQSLGQGLEFLIYFQGNSAPDKSGLPSDRFSAERTGGSVSTLTIQRTQQEDSAVYLCASSLGQWTGTTEAFFGQGTRLTVV.

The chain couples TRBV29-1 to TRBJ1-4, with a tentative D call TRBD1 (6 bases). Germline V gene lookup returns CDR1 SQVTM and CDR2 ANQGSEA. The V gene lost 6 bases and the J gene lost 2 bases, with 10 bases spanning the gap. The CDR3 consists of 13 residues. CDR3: CSVRGRTNEKLFF. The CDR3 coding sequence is TGCAGCGTCAGGGGTAGGACTAATGAAAAACTGTTTTTT. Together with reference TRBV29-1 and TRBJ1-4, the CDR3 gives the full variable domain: SAVISQKPSRDICQRGTSLTIQCQVDSQVTMMFWYRQQPGQSLTLIATANQGSEATYESGFVIDKFPISRPNLTFSTLTVSNMSPEDSSIYLCSVRGRTNEKLFFGSGTQLSVL.

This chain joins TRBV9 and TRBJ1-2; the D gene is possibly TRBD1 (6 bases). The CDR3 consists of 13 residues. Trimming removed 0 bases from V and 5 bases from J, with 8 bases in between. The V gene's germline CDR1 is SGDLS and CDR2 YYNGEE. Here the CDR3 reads CASSVDTGYGYTF. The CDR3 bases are TGTGCCAGCAGCGTAGACACAGGGTATGGCTACACCTTC.

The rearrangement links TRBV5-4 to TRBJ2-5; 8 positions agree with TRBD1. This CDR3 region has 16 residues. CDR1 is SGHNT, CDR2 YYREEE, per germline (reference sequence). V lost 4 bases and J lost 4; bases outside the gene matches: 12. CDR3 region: CASSPGTGVIRETQYF. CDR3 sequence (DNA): TGTGCCAGCAGCCCCGGGACAGGAGTGATCCGAGAGACCCAGTACTTC.

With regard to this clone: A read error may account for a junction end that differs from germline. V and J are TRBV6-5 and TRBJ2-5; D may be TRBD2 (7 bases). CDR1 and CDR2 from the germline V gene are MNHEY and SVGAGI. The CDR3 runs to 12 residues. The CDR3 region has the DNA TGTGCCAGCACCGAGGGGGGGGGACTGAACAACTTC. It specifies CASTEGGGLNNF.

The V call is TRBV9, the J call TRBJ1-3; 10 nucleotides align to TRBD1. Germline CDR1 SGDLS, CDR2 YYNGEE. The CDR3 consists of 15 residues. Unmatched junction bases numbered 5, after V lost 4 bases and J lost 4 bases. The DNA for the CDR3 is TGTGCCAGCAGCAGGGGGACAGGGGACGGAAACACCATATATTTT. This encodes CASSRGTGDGNTIYF.

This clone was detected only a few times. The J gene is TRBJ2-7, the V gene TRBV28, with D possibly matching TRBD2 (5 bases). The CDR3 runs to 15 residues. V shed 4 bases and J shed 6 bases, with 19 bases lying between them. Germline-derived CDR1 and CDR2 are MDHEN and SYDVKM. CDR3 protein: CASSSPSLVRGEQYF. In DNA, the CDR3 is TGTGCCAGCAGTTCCCCCAGCCTGGTACGGGGCGAGCAGTACTTC.

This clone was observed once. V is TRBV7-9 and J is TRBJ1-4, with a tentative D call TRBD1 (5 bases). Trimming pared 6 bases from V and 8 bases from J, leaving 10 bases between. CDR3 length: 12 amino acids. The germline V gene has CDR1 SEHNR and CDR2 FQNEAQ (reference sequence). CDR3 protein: CASSSGGEKLFF. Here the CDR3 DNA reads TGTGCCAGCAGTTCTGGGGGGGAAAAACTGTTTTTT.

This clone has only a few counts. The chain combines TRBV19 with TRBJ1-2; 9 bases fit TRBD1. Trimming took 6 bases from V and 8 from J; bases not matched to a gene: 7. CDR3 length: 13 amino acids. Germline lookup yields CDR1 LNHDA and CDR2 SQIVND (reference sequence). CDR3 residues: CASSQQGAGGYTF. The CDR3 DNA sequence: TGTGCCAGTAGCCAACAGGGGGCAGGGGGCTACACCTTC. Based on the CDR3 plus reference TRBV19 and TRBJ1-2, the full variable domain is DGGITQSPKYLFRKEGQNVTLSCEQNLNHDAMYWYRQDPGQGLRLIYYSQIVNDFQKGDIAEGYSVSREKKESFPLTVTSAQKNPTAFYLCASSQQGAGGYTFGSGTRLTVV.

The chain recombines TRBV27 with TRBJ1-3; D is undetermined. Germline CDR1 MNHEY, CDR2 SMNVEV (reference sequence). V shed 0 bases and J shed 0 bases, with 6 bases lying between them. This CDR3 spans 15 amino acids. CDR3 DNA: TGTGCCAGCAGTTTATCCCTAAGCTCTGGAAACACCATATATTTT. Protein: CASSLSLSSGNTIYF.

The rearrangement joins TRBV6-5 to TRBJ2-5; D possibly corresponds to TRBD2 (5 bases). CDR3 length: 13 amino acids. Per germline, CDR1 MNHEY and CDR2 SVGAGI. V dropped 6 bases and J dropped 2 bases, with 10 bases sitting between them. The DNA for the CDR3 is TGTGCCAGCAGACTAGGAAATCAAGAGACCCAGTACTTC. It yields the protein CASRLGNQETQYF.

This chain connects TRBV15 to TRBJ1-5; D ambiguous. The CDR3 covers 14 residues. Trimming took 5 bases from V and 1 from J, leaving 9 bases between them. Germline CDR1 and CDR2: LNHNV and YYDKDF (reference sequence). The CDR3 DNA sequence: TGTGCCACCAGCGGCAGGATAAGCAATCAGCCCCAGCATTTT. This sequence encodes CATSGRISNQPQHF.

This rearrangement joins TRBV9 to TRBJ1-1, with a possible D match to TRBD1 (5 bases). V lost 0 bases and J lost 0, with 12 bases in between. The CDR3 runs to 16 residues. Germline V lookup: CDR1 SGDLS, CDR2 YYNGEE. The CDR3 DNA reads TGTGCCAGCAGCGTAGAAGGGGCTGCCATGAACACTGAAGCTTTCTTT. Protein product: CASSVEGAAMNTEAFF. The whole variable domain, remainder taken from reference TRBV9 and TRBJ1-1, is DSGVTQTPKHLITATGQRVTLRCSPRSGDLSVYWYQQSLDQGLQFLIQYYNGEERAKGNILERFSAQQFPDLHSELNLSSLELGDSALYFCASSVEGAAMNTEAFFGQGTRLTVV.